These T cell receptor beta chains were read from a single sample in a study of blood T cell repertoires in COVID-19. The repertoire was sequenced with immunoSEQ multiplex PCR; TCRdb's copy has only in-frame clones and lacks some. The data show some 350,000 clones, with around 83% seen just once and almost 3% held by the top ten. The sample was peripheral blood. The receptors here all came from a man aged 25 to 45 with active or convalescent COVID-19. CDR3s include the opening cysteine and the closing phenylalanine or tryptophan. Fields, in order: CDR3 protein, CDR3 DNA, clone size, D gene, V gene, J gene. A D gene is named only where the DNA matches it firmly. Only part of the rows carry a size: once, few, many, or a class if the clone is expanded.

CASSRPGYNEQFF	TGTGCCAGCAGCAGACCAGGATACAATGAGCAGTTCTTC	-	-	TRBV12-3/TRBV12-4	TRBJ2-1
CASRPQGTGGLETQYF	TGTGCCAGCAGACCCCAGGGGACAGGGGGCCTCGAGACCCAGTACTTC	-	TRBD1	TRBV5-8	TRBJ2-5
CASSQDGTSGRGSYNEQFF	TGCGCCAGCAGCCAAGATGGGACTAGCGGGAGAGGGTCCTACAATGAGCAGTTCTTC	few	TRBD2	TRBV4-1	TRBJ2-1
CASRAGGGTEAFF	TGTGCCAGCAGAGCAGGGGGCGGGACTGAAGCTTTCTTT	-	TRBD1	TRBV7-6	TRBJ1-1
CASSFPGTKQETQYF	TGTGCCAGCAGTTTCCCCGGGACAAAACAAGAGACCCAGTACTTC	-	-	TRBV28	TRBJ2-5
CASSPGQGQETQYF	TGCGCCAGCAGCCCCGGACAGGGCCAAGAGACCCAGTACTTC	-	TRBD1	TRBV4-1	TRBJ2-5
CASTPSGPQYQETQYF	TGTGCCAGCACCCCCTCTGGGCCCCAGTACCAAGAGACCCAGTACTTC	-	-	TRBV28	TRBJ2-5
CSVEGDIRTDTQYF	TGCAGCGTTGAAGGGGACATACGCACAGATACGCAGTATTTT	-	-	TRBV29-1	TRBJ2-3
CASTGESNSPLHF	TGTGCCAGCACAGGGGAATCCAATTCACCCCTCCACTTT	few	-	TRBV25-1	TRBJ1-6
CATSRGGRGEETQYF	TGTGCCACCAGCAGAGGCGGCAGGGGCGAAGAGACCCAGTACTTC	-	-	TRBV15	TRBJ2-5
CASSQPEGGTGYTF	TGCGCCAGCAGCCAACCCGAGGGCGGGACCGGCTACACCTTC	-	-	TRBV4-1	TRBJ1-2
CASSLVGGKNPYEQYF	TGTGCCAGCAGCTTAGTGGGGGGAAAGAACCCCTACGAGCAGTACTTC	-	-	TRBV7-2	TRBJ2-7
CASWGGPHNEQFF	TGTGCCAGCTGGGGGGGCCCCCACAATGAGCAGTTCTTC	-	-	TRBV6-5	TRBJ2-1
CASSLGGRTEAFF	TGTGCCAGCAGCTTGGGGGGGCGGACTGAAGCTTTCTTT	few	-	TRBV7-2	TRBJ1-1
CASSSRESNQPQHF	TGTGCCAGCTCCTCAAGAGAGAGCAATCAGCCCCAGCATTTT	-	-	TRBV18	TRBJ1-5
CATSDHGRLPGYTF	TGTGCCACCAGTGATCATGGCAGGCTGCCTGGCTACACCTTC	-	-	TRBV24-1	TRBJ1-2
CASSMGSGGRYEQYF	TGTGCCAGTAGTATGGGGTCGGGGGGCCGCTACGAGCAGTACTTC	-	-	TRBV19	TRBJ2-7
CASSERTVGNTEAFF	TGTGCCAGCAGTGAGAGGACAGTTGGGAACACTGAAGCTTTCTTT	many	-	TRBV2	TRBJ1-1
CASSIELPGQHGYTF	TGTGCCAGTAGTATAGAATTGCCGGGACAGCATGGCTACACCTTC	-	TRBD1	TRBV19	TRBJ1-2
CASSSPGGRAFYNEQFF	TGTGCCAGCAGTTCCCCCGGCGGGAGGGCCTTCTACAATGAGCAGTTCTTC	few	TRBD2	TRBV27	TRBJ2-1
CASSPTGNTEAFF	TGTGCCAGCAGCCCGACAGGTAACACTGAAGCTTTCTTT	-	-	TRBV7-3	TRBJ1-1
CATTEHRGSNTGELFF	TGTGCCACCACCGAACACCGGGGGAGTAACACCGGGGAGCTGTTTTTT	-	-	TRBV24-1	TRBJ2-2
CASSPDRGKETQYF	TGTGCCAGCAGCCCGGACAGGGGTAAGGAGACCCAGTACTTC	-	TRBD1	TRBV28	TRBJ2-5
CASRKGGASGIGEQFF	TGTGCCAGCAGGAAAGGGGGGGCTAGCGGGATAGGTGAGCAGTTCTTC	-	TRBD2	TRBV27	TRBJ2-1
CASSQGGRGNSPLHF	TGCGCCAGCAGCCAGGGGGGGAGGGGCAATTCACCCCTCCACTTT	-	-	TRBV4-3	TRBJ1-6
CASSGTNYGYTF	TGTGCCAGCAGCGGCACAAACTATGGCTACACCTTC	-	-	TRBV7-9	TRBJ1-2
CSVGQGQLSEKLFF	TGCAGCGTCGGCCAGGGACAACTTAGTGAAAAACTGTTTTTT	-	-	TRBV29-1	TRBJ1-4
CASSFSGALNYGYTF	TGTGCCAGCAGTTTTTCAGGGGCCCTAAACTATGGCTACACCTTC	-	-	TRBV28	TRBJ1-2
CSCGRRVTQYF	TGCAGCTGCGGGAGGAGGGTTACGCAGTATTTT	-	TRBD2	TRBV20-1	TRBJ2-3
CASSLNGGTPNQPQHF	TGTGCCAGCAGTTTAAATGGGGGGACGCCAAATCAGCCCCAGCATTTT	-	-	TRBV27	TRBJ1-5
CSAGTLANYGYTF	TGCAGCGCTGGGACTCTAGCTAACTATGGCTACACCTTC	-	-	TRBV29-1	TRBJ1-2
CASSEGGGATYEQYF	TGTGCCAGCAGTGAGGGTGGGGGCGCTACCTACGAGCAGTACTTC	-	-	TRBV6-1	TRBJ2-7
CASSPTLNRDRGMNTEAFF	TGTGCCAGCAGCCCAACTCTGAACCGGGACAGGGGCATGAACACTGAAGCTTTCTTT	-	TRBD1	TRBV9	TRBJ1-1
CASSPRGPAF	TGTGCCAGCAGCCCCAGGGGGCCCGCCTTC	-	TRBD1	TRBV5-5	TRBJ2-7
CASSKEPTGDNYGYTF	TGTGCCAGCAGCAAAGAGCCGACAGGAGATAACTATGGCTACACCTTC	-	-	TRBV21-1	TRBJ1-2
CASKRERGDRTDTQYF	TGTGCCAGCAAAAGGGAGCGGGGGGACCGCACAGATACGCAGTATTTT	-	TRBD2	TRBV2	TRBJ2-3
CASSSQVNTEAFF	TGTGCCAGCAGTTCTCAGGTGAACACTGAAGCTTTCTTT	-	-	TRBV6-5	TRBJ1-1
CASSTGSVGYTF	TGTGCCAGCAGTACAGGGTCGGTCGGCTACACCTTC	-	-	TRBV12-3/TRBV12-4	TRBJ1-2
CASSLDRLDYGYTF	TGTGCCAGCAGCTTAGACAGGTTGGACTATGGCTACACCTTC	-	-	TRBV11-2	TRBJ1-2
CATLQGAEAFF	TGTGCCACTCTCCAGGGGGCGGAAGCTTTCTTT	few	TRBD1	TRBV6-5	TRBJ1-1
CASSAPERGPYEQYF	TGTGCCAGCAGCGCCCCTGAGCGGGGTCCCTACGAGCAGTACTTC	-	TRBD2	TRBV2	TRBJ2-7
CASSPDRVNNEQFF	TGTGCCAGCAGCCCCGACAGGGTGAACAATGAGCAGTTCTTC	-	TRBD1	TRBV7-2	TRBJ2-1
CATRAGGEFTGELFF	TGTGCCACGAGGGCAGGGGGCGAGTTCACCGGGGAGCTGTTTTTT	-	TRBD1	TRBV24-1	TRBJ2-2
CASIPSGGTETQYF	TGTGCCAGCATCCCTAGCGGGGGGACGGAGACCCAGTACTTC	-	TRBD2	TRBV2	TRBJ2-5
CASSMGYRASEAFF	TGTGCCAGTAGTATGGGTTACAGGGCGTCTGAAGCTTTCTTT	-	-	TRBV19	TRBJ1-1
CSVEDGDTRSGANVLTF	TGCAGCGTTGAAGATGGCGACACGCGCTCTGGGGCCAACGTCCTGACTTTC	-	-	TRBV29-1	TRBJ2-6
CASSLGISGAPLHF	TGTGCCAGCAGCTTAGGGATTTCGGGGGCACCCCTCCACTTT	-	-	TRBV7-2	TRBJ1-6
CATSRDRGEQYF	TGTGCCACCAGCAGAGATCGGGGCGAGCAGTACTTC	-	-	TRBV15	TRBJ2-7
CSVASLRAHSSYEQYF	TGCAGCGTTGCCTCTTTGCGGGCGCACTCTTCCTACGAGCAGTACTTC	-	-	TRBV29-1	TRBJ2-7
CASSSSGDRGPYGYTF	TGCGCCAGCAGCTCCTCCGGAGACAGGGGCCCCTATGGCTACACCTTC	-	TRBD1	TRBV5-1	TRBJ1-2
CSVGAVSNTGELFF	TGCAGCGTCGGAGCGGTCTCGAACACCGGGGAGCTGTTTTTT	-	-	TRBV29-1	TRBJ2-2